A single sample is the source of the 30 T cell receptor beta chains below, sequenced in a study of tumor and adjacent non-tumor tissue in lung cancer. The library came from three nested PCR rounds adapted from ARM-PCR protocols. Via MiXCR, TCRdb re-called the multiplex PCR reads, giving one row per CDR3 protein. This table has over 100,000 distinct CDR3 sequences, more than 70% appearing once. RNA was extracted from bulk tissue without any cell sorting. The sequencing sample was made of lung tumor tissue. The source is a woman aged 55-69 years with non-small cell lung cancer.

Details on this clonotype: Compared with germline, one end of the junction differs, possibly owing to a read error. The chain is built from TRBV12-3 or TRBV12-4 and TRBJ1-5; D unclear. CDR3 length equals 15 residues. This CDR3 reads CASSFREVSNQAQHF. CDR3 sequence (DNA): TGTGCCAGCAGTTTCCGAGAGGTTAGCAATCAGGCCCAGCATTTT.

This sequence joins TRBV5-4 and TRBJ1-5; D not certain. CDR1 is SGHNT and CDR2 is YYREEE in the germline V gene (reference sequence). The length of the CDR3 is 17 residues. The V and J ends lost 6 bases and 5 bases respectively, with 24 bases between them. CDR3 in amino acids: CASTFPRFSGSDQPQHF. CDR3 bases: TGTGCCAGCACCTTCCCTCGCTTCTCGGGTTCTGATCAGCCCCAGCATTTT.

About this clonotype: An end of the junction differs from the germline gene, which may be a read error. The chain joins TRBV20-1 to TRBJ2-5; D not certain. The CDR3 totals 13 residues. Germline V gives CDR1 DFQATT, CDR2 SNEGSKA (reference sequence). The chain's CDR3 is CNAETPLEGTQYF. In DNA, the CDR3 is TGCAATGCTGAGACACCCTTAGAAGGAACCCAGTACTTC.

About this clonotype: One end of the junction varies from germline; a read error may be responsible. This chain connects TRBV19 to TRBJ2-1, with D possibly TRBD2 on 5 matching bases. This CDR3 is 15 amino acids long. The germline V gene encodes CDR1 LNHDA and CDR2 SQIVND (reference sequence). CDR3 bases: TGTGTCAGTAGTATAGTAGGGAGCTCCTACAATGAGCAGTTCTTC. Amino acid sequence: CVSSIVGSSYNEQFF.

This chain links TRBV10-3 with TRBJ2-5, with D perhaps TRBD2 (6 bases). V lost 8 bases to trimming and J lost 0 bases, with 7 bases between them. The CDR3 consists of 12 residues. CDR1 and CDR2 from the germline V gene are ENHRY and SYGVKD. This chain's CDR3 is CAIGGNQETQYF. The CDR3 DNA reads TGTGCCATCGGGGGGAACCAAGAGACCCAGTACTTC.

This chain connects TRBV10-3 to TRBJ2-1, with 13 bases fitting TRBD2. Germline V CDR1 and CDR2: ENHRY, SYGVKD. This CDR3 is 20 amino acids long. V gave up 2 bases and J gave up 4 bases; unmatched junction bases: 14. This CDR3 reads CAISEREGTSGTLSYNEQFF. CDR3 DNA sequence: TGTGCCATCAGTGAGCGGGAGGGGACTAGCGGGACCCTAAGTTACAATGAGCAGTTCTTC.

Regarding this clonotype: A junction end diverges from the germline sequence, so it may reflect a read error. This rearrangement joins TRBV4-3 to TRBJ2-1, with a weak D call TRBD2 (6 bases). This CDR3 contains 17 residues. The germline CDR1 and CDR2 sequences are LGHNA and YSLEER. This CDR3 is CAISDRRGGSSYNEQFF. The CDR3 DNA reads as TGCGCCATCAGCGACCGGCGGGGCGGCAGCTCCTATAATGAGCAGTTCTTC.

Worth noting for this clonotype: The junction departs from germline at one end; a sequencing error may be responsible. CDR3 region: CASFNRGINTESFF. The CDR3 DNA follows: TGTGCCAGCTTCAACAGGGGAATAAACACTGAATCTTTCTTT. V gene TRBV12-3 or TRBV12-4 combines with J gene TRBJ1-1; TRBD1 aligns across 7 bases. This CDR3 contains 14 residues.

Points on this clonotype: A read error is possible here, since a much larger clone lies one base away. The V and J genes are TRBV6-6 and TRBJ2-3; 11 nucleotides match TRBD2. CDR3 size: 16 residues. CDR1 and CDR2 (germline): MNHNY, SVGAGI (reference sequence). After removal of 6 bases from V and 7 bases from J, the junction contained 12 bases not matched to a gene. CDR3 sequence reads: CASSPGGTSGTYTQYF. CDR3 in DNA: TGTGCCAGCAGCCCTGGGGGGACTAGCGGAACATATACGCAGTATTTT.

This clonotype appeared once. The conserved closing phenylalanine or tryptophan is absent in this CDR3, likely reflecting a read error. The CDR3 bases are TGTGCCAGCAGTGAAGTTAGAGGACTAGCGGTAAATGAGCAGTTCCTC. Translated, it gives CASSEVRGLAVNEQFL. V gene TRBV6-1 combines with J gene TRBJ2-1; 10 nucleotides line up with TRBD2. This CDR3 has 16 residues. V lost 1 base and J lost 7; bases outside the gene matches: 7. Germline V gene data show CDR1 as MNHNS and CDR2 as SASEGT.

This clonotype was observed many times. V and J are TRBV28 and TRBJ2-7, with D perhaps assigned TRBD1 or TRBD2 (5 bases each). With 8 bases removed from V and 0 bases from J, the gap between germline ends came to 11 bases. The V gene's germline CDR1 is MDHEN and CDR2 SYDVKM. This CDR3 is built from 13 residues. CDR3 sequence reads: CASEGPSSYEQYF. In nucleotides, the CDR3 is TGTGCCAGCGAGGGACCGAGCTCCTACGAGCAGTACTTC.

This clonotype was seen only a few times. The chain employs TRBV5-1 and TRBJ2-1; 12 bases are a match to TRBD2. This CDR3 comprises 15 residues. The J segment lost 5 bases and the V segment lost 3 bases, leaving 3 bases of the junction unmatched. In germline, CDR1 is SGHRS, CDR2 YFSETQ. CDR3 in amino acids: CASSSLAGGDNEQFF. CDR3 nucleotide sequence: TGCGCCAGCAGCTCACTAGCGGGGGGAGACAATGAGCAGTTCTTC.

This clonotype was detected a few times. The chain employs TRBV5-6 and TRBJ2-5; TRBD1 matches at 7 bases. CDR3 size: 14 residues. In germline, CDR1 is SGHDT, CDR2 YYEEEE. The junction had 9 bases not matched to a gene; V was cut back by 6 bases and J by 4 bases. Written as DNA, the CDR3 is TGTGCCAGCAACAAGACAGGGCCTGGAGAGACCCAGTACTTC. Its protein is CASNKTGPGETQYF.

A few counts support this clonotype. The chain links TRBV6-2 or TRBV6-3 to TRBJ2-7; no reliable D call. The CDR3 extends over 15 amino acids. V shed 4 bases and J shed 4 bases, with 17 bases lying between them. Germline CDR1 MNHEY, CDR2 SVGEGT. The CDR3 coding sequence is TGTGCCAGCAGTTTTCCTAGTGGGTTGTTATACGAGCAGTACTTC. It specifies CASSFPSGLLYEQYF.

For this clonotype: A junction end diverges from the germline sequence, so it may reflect a read error. This sequence joins TRBV4-1 and TRBJ2-7, with 10 bases lining up with TRBD2. Germline V gene sequence: CDR1 MGHRA, CDR2 YSYEKL. The CDR3 is 16 residues long. For the CDR3, the DNA is TGCGCTAGCAGCCAAGAGCGCCTAGCGGGAGACAATGAGCTGTACTTC. Translating gives CASSQERLAGDNELYF.

Remarks on this clonotype: A read error may produce the germline difference seen at one junction end. This sequence joins TRBV6-6 and TRBJ2-7; D is tentatively TRBD1 or TRBD2 (6 bases each). Per germline, CDR1 MNHNY and CDR2 SVGAGI (reference sequence). This CDR3 comprises 12 residues. The CDR3 DNA follows: TGTGCCAGCAGTTACCCCGGGGGCGAGGAGTACTTC. It translates to CASSYPGGEEYF.

This clonotype was seen more than once but under ten times. V and J are TRBV5-1 and TRBJ2-3; D possibly uses TRBD1 or TRBD2 (6 bases each). Germline V gene data show CDR1 as SGHRS and CDR2 as YFSETQ. CDR3 size: 14 residues. The V and J ends lost 1 base and 1 base respectively, with 7 bases between them. DNA for the CDR3: TGCGCCAGCAGCTTGAGGGGGGGCACAGATACGCAGTATTTT. It codes for CASSLRGGTDTQYF. The entire variable domain, with the rest obtained from reference TRBV5-1 and TRBJ2-3, is as follows: KAGVTQTPRYLIKTRGQQVTLSCSPISGHRSVSWYQQTPGQGLQFLFEYFSETQRNKGNFPGRFSGRQFSNSRSEMNVSTLELGDSALYLCASSLRGGTDTQYFGPGTRLTVL.

Concerning this clonotype: Because it lacks the conserved phenylalanine or tryptophan at the end, this CDR3 is likely a read error. The chain is built from TRBV6-2 or TRBV6-3 and TRBJ2-4; a possible D gene is TRBD1 (5 bases). The CDR3 is 17 amino acids. The V end was cut by 2 bases, the J end by 3 bases, with 17 bases between. CDR1 MNHEY and CDR2 SVGEGT come from the germline V gene. CDR3 amino acids: CASSYALSGIDKNIQYL. The DNA for the CDR3 is TGTGCCAGCAGTTACGCATTGTCAGGGATCGACAAAAACATTCAGTACCTC.

On this clonotype: Compared with germline, one end of the junction differs, possibly owing to a read error. The chain uses TRBV28 and TRBJ1-2, with 7 nucleotides matching TRBD1. This CDR3 has 15 residues. From germline, CDR1 is MDHEN and CDR2 SYDVKM. CDR3 sequence reads: CASSQQGYGNYGYSF. The CDR3 nucleotides read TGTGCCAGCAGCCAACAGGGGTATGGGAACTATGGCTACAGCTTC.

About this clonotype itself: Because it lacks the conserved phenylalanine or tryptophan at the end, this CDR3 is likely a read error. The chain recombines TRBV7-2 with TRBJ1-1; no clear D gene. The CDR3 runs 16 residues. Germline lookup yields CDR1 SGHTA and CDR2 FQGNSA. V lost 1 base to trimming and J lost 1 base, with 13 bases between them. As DNA, the CDR3 is TGTGCCAGCAGCTTAGTCAGCGGGCAAAGGAACACTGAAGCTTTCCTT. It codes for CASSLVSGQRNTEAFL.

Remarks on this clonotype: Germline and junction disagree at one end, which may indicate a read error. The chain employs TRBV5-1 and TRBJ2-7; TRBD2 is a possible D gene (6 bases). The germline V gene has CDR1 SGHRS and CDR2 YFSETQ. This CDR3 is 15 amino acids long. CDR3 DNA: TGCGCCAGCAGCCGACGTGACGGAGGGGCCTATGAGCAATACTTC. Its protein is CASSRRDGGAYEQYF.

About this clonotype itself: A much larger clone differs from this one at a single base, so this may be a read error. The rearrangement uses TRBV7-9 and TRBJ2-3; 10 bases fit TRBD2. Looked up from germline, CDR1 is SEHNR and CDR2 is FQNEAQ (reference sequence). The CDR3 extends over 17 amino acids. CDR3: CANSLSRTSGHTDTQYF. CDR3 in DNA: TGTGCCAACAGCTTGTCGAGGACTAGCGGACACACAGATACGCAGTATTTT.

Of note for this clonotype: This may be a read error: a much more frequent sequence differs by one nucleotide. The chain couples TRBV29-1 to TRBJ2-2; 7 bases are shared with TRBD1. The V gene's germline CDR1 is SQVTM and CDR2 ANQGSEA. The trim removed 5 bases at V and 1 base at J, leaving 4 bases unmatched. This CDR3 contains 14 residues. The DNA for the CDR3 is TGCAGCGTTCTTACAGGGGAGAACACCGGGGAGCTGTTTTTT. This encodes CSVLTGENTGELFF.

The V and J genes are TRBV20-1 and TRBJ2-1, with a weak D call TRBD1 (6 bases). This CDR3 region has 14 residues. Germline-derived CDR1 and CDR2 are DFQATT and SNEGSKA (reference sequence). Trimming removed 3 bases from V and 7 bases from J, with 16 bases in between. This chain's CDR3 is CSARVGTHYNEQFF. The DNA for the CDR3 is TGCAGTGCTAGGGTTGGGACACATTATAATGAGCAGTTCTTC.

In regard to this clonotype: Possible read error: a much larger clone is one base away. The CDR3 sequence is CSAPPEGAGNEQFF. The DNA for the CDR3 is TGCAGTGCTCCCCCAGAGGGAGCAGGCAATGAGCAGTTCTTC. The genes are TRBV20-1 and TRBJ2-1; D is possibly TRBD2 (5 bases). Germline-derived CDR1 and CDR2 are DFQATT and SNEGSKA (reference sequence). This CDR3 region has 14 residues. V dropped 5 bases and J dropped 6 bases, with 17 bases sitting between them.

This clonotype was observed once. An end of the junction does not agree with germline; a read error may underlie this. V is TRBV20-1 and J is TRBJ2-3; D not certain. This CDR3 has 14 amino acids. CDR1 is DFQATT, CDR2 SNEGSKA, per germline (reference sequence). The CDR3 bases are TGCAATGTTCTCGAGACACTTAGCATAGATACGCAGTATTTT. Protein product: CNVLETLSIDTQYF.

The CDR3: CASSSWAFQETQYF. CDR3 sequence (DNA): TGTGCCAGCAGCTCGTGGGCATTTCAAGAGACCCAGTACTTC. The gene calls are TRBV11-3 and TRBJ2-5; D ambiguous. CDR3 length equals 14 residues. V gave up 4 bases and J gave up 2 bases, with 11 bases separating them. Germline CDR1 SGHNT, CDR2 YENEEA.

This clonotype has a handful of counts. The chain is built from TRBV5-5 and TRBJ2-5, with 7 positions matching TRBD1. The CDR3 is 15 residues long. Per germline, CDR1 SGHKS and CDR2 YYEKEE (reference sequence). V was pared by 5 bases and J by 1 base, with 8 bases of the junction left unmatched. Here the CDR3 reads CASSYTGTAQETQYF. As DNA, the CDR3 is TGTGCCAGCAGTTATACCGGGACAGCCCAAGAGACCCAGTACTTC.

As regards this clonotype: The junction shows a germline mismatch at one end, possibly a read error. This rearrangement joins TRBV6-1 to TRBJ1-5; D ambiguous. The germline V gene has CDR1 MNHNS and CDR2 SASEGT. This CDR3 is built from 15 residues. CDR3 in DNA: TGTGCCATCGCGGTGTCCGCGACCGACTATCAGCCCCAGCACTTT. It translates to CAIAVSATDYQPQHF.

On this clonotype: Mismatch with germline at one junction end may stem from a read error. This rearrangement joins TRBV20-1 to TRBJ2-3; 7 bases are shared with TRBD2. The germline V gene has CDR1 DFQATT and CDR2 SNEGSKA (reference sequence). This CDR3 has 14 amino acids. Here the CDR3 DNA reads TGCAGTGTTAGGGAGGGGCTTAGCACAGATACGCGGTATTTT. Amino acid sequence: CSVREGLSTDTRYF.